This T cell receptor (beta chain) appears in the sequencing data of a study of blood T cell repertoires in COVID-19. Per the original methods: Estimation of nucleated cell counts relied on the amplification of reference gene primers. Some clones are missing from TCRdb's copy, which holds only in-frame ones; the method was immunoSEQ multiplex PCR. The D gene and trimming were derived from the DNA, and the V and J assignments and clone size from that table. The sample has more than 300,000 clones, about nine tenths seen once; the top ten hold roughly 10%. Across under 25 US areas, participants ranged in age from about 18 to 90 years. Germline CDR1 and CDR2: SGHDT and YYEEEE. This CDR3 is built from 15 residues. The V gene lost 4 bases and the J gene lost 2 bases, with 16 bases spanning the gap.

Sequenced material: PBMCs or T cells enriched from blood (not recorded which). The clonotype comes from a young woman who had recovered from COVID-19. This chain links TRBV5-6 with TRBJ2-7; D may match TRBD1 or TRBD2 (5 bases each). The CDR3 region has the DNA TGTGCCAGCAGCCTGGGACGACAGCCCGCCTACGAGCAGTACTTC. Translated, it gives CASSLGRQPAYEQYF.